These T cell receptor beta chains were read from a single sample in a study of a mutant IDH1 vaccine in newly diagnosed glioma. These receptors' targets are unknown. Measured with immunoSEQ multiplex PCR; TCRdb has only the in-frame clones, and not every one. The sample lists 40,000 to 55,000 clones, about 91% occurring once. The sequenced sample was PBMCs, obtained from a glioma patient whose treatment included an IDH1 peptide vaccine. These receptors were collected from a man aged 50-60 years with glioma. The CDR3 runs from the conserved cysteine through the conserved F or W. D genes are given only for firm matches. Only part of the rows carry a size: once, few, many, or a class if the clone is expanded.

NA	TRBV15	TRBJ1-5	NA	TGTGCCACCGGTTTAACAGGGTTCAATCAGCCCCAGCATTTT	CATGLTGFNQPQHF
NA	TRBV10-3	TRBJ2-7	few	TGTGCCACGGGGGGACAGCCTGCCTACGAGCAGTACTTC	CATGGQPAYEQYF
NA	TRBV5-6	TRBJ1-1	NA	TGTGCCAGCAGCTTGGCCGGCGGGCCGAACACTGAAGCTTTCTTT	CASSLAGGPNTEAFF
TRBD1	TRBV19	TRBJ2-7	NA	TGTGCCAGTAGTATTAGGGACAGGGTCTACGAGCAGTACTTC	CASSIRDRVYEQYF
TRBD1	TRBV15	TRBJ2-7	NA	TGTGCCACCAGCCAGGGACAGGGGGCGTTCTACGAGCAGTACTTC	CATSQGQGAFYEQYF
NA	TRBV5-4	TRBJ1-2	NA	TGTGCCAGCAGCCCTGGCGGGGCAGACGTCTTTGGCTACACCTTC	CASSPGGADVFGYTF
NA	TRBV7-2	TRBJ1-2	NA	TGTGCCAGCAGCCAGGCGAGGGGGGGCGGGAACTATGGCTACACCTTC	CASSQARGGGNYGYTF
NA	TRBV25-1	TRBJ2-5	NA	TGTGCCAGCAGTGAAATTCAACAGCAAGAGACCCAGTACTTC	CASSEIQQQETQYF
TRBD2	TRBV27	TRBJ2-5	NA	TGTGCCAGCAGTCTCGGACTAGCGGGGACAGAGACCCAGTACTTC	CASSLGLAGTETQYF
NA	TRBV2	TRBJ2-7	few	TGTGCCAGCAGTGCTCGACTCTTAGGGGGTTACGAGCAGTACTTC	CASSARLLGGYEQYF
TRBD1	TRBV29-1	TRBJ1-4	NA	TGCAGCGCCTACGTAGGCAGTGCCTCAGGGGGACTGTTTTTT	CSAYVGSASGGLFF
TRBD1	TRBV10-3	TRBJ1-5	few	TGTGCCATCAGCGCTGGACAGGGAAATCAGCCCCAGCATTTT	CAISAGQGNQPQHF
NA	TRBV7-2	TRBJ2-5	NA	TGTGCCACCGGGGAGGTGGCTAGGGGGCGAGAGACCCAGTACTTC	CATGEVARGRETQYF
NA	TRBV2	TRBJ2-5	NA	TGTGCCAGCAGGGGTAATGAAGAGACCCAGTACTTC	CASRGNEETQYF
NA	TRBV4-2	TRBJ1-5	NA	TGTGCCAGCAGCTCCTCCCTGGGAACCCAGCCCCAGCATTTT	CASSSSLGTQPQHF
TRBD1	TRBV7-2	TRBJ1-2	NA	TGTGCCAGCAGCTCCAGGGGGTATGGCTACACCTTC	CASSSRGYGYTF
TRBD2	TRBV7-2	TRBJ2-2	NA	TGTGCCAGCTCCTTTCCGCTCGGGGGGACGAACACCGGGGAGCTGTTTTTT	CASSFPLGGTNTGELFF
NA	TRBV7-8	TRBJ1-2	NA	TGTGCCAGCAGCCTCGACAGGTCCTATGGCTACACCTTC	CASSLDRSYGYTF
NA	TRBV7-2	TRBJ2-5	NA	TGTGCCAGCAGCTTAGCAGGTGGTGGAGAGACCCAGTACTTC	CASSLAGGGETQYF
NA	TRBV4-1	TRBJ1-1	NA	TGCGCCAGCAGCTTCCGGGACTATAGGAACACTGAAGCTTTCTTT	CASSFRDYRNTEAFF
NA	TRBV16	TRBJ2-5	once	TGTGCCAGCAGCCAAGGGGGGCGAGAGACCCAGTACTTC	CASSQGGRETQYF
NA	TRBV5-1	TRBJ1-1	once	TGCGCCAGCAGCTTGGAATCCCCTGGCAGGAGCTCGGCTTTCTTT	CASSLESPGRSSAFF